This TCR beta chain was recorded in a study of vaccination and CD4 T cells after COVID-19. Study-wide context: The authors exposed cells to overlapping spike peptides derived from SARS-CoV-2, HCoV-NL63, HCoV-OC43 and HCoV-229E.

Study findings and constraints: Although the median of SARS-CoV-2-reactive clonotypes rose from roughly 21 to 40, the change was not significant.

Germline CDR1 SGHTS, CDR2 YDEGEE. The ends were cut back, 1 base at V and 6 bases at J, with 11 bases in the middle. The CDR3 runs to 14 residues. The treatment here: roughly 10-day PBMC culture with coronavirus spike peptide pools or control peptides (ViraFEST assay). One should note that the unexposed donor's CD4+ T cells were collected before the COVID-19 pandemic (2011-2018). Wells that each held approximately 2.1 million PBMCs were cultured with 8 to 10 IU/ml IL-2 and approximately 10 ug/ml peptide pools. The Oncomine TCR Beta short-read assay sequenced DNA from cultured CD4+ T cells. One entry per CDR3 protein, called by TCRdb with MiXCR from the PCR reads. There are approximately 7,100 distinct CDR3 sequences in the sample; 50% to 55% occur only once, and roughly 30% lies in the top ten. A note on this clonotype: The antigen is undetermined.

The receptor was isolated from a human donor in good health. Material for sequencing was CD4+ T cells from blood, cultured in vitro. This chain connects TRBV5-8 to TRBJ1-5; tentatively, D is TRBD1 (6 bases). The CDR3 DNA reads as TGTGCCAGCAGCTTGCTTTGGGGGGCTCAGCCCCAGCATTTT. It encodes CASSLLWGAQPQHF. The variable domain in full, with the rest retrieved from reference TRBV5-8 and TRBJ1-5, is EAGVTQSPTHLIKTRGQQATLRCSPISGHTSVYWYQQALGLGLQFLLWYDEGEERNRGNFPPRFSGRQFPNYSSELNVNALELEDSALYLCASSLLWGAQPQHFGDGTRLSIL.